The 10 T cell receptor beta chains below were found in one sample sequenced in a study of blood T cell repertoires in COVID-19. Sequenced by immunoSEQ multiplex PCR; TCRdb stores in-frame clones only, minus some. This table has 150,000 or so clones, over 70% appearing once. Sequencing was done on a sample of peripheral blood. The receptor source for this set is a man aged 55 to 69 with acute or convalescent COVID-19.

This clone has a handful of counts. The chain has TRBV5-6 and TRBJ2-3, with a tentative D call TRBD2 (7 bases). The CDR3 is 16 residues long. Germline CDR1 reads SGHDT; CDR2 reads YYEEEE. The V and J ends lost 0 bases and 3 bases respectively, with 14 bases between them. The CDR3 nucleotides are TGTGCCAGCAGCTTGGCCCAGGGGAGGGGAACAGATACGCAGTATTTT. Its protein is CASSLAQGRGTDTQYF.

The chain links TRBV7-6 to TRBJ2-2; 8 nucleotides match TRBD1. This CDR3 is built from 16 residues. Germline CDR1 SGHVS, CDR2 FNYEAQ. J gave up 5 bases and V 5 bases, and 10 bases lay outside the gene matches. CDR3 nucleotides: TGTGCCAGCAGCCCCATTGTCAGGGGGCGGACCGGGGAGCTGTTTTTT. Its translation is CASSPIVRGRTGELFF. Filled out from reference TRBV7-6 and TRBJ2-2, the complete variable domain reads GAGVSQSPRYKVTKRGQDVALRCDPISGHVSLYWYRQALGQGPEFLTYFNYEAQQDKSGLPNDRFSAERPEGSISTLTIQRTEQRDSAMYRCASSPIVRGRTGELFFGEGSRLTVL.

The V call is TRBV2, the J call TRBJ2-3, with TRBD1 matching 8 bases. The V gene end was trimmed by 2 bases and the J gene end by 2 bases; junction bases not matched to a gene: 12. Germline values: CDR1 SNHLY, CDR2 FYNNEI. This CDR3 contains 18 residues. This chain's CDR3 is CASSERTGNMDYTDTQYF. The DNA for the CDR3 is TGTGCCAGCAGTGAACGGACAGGGAATATGGATTACACAGATACGCAGTATTTT.

This clone is a singleton in its sample. The chain has TRBV28 and TRBJ2-2; 10 nucleotides agree with TRBD2. CDR1 is MDHEN, CDR2 SYDVKM, per germline. The CDR3 has 16 residues. V trimming: 6 bases; J trimming: 3 bases; junction bases outside the gene matches: 7. CDR3 in DNA: TGTGCCAGCAGCCCCAGCGGGAGGGCGGACACCGGGGAGCTGTTTTTT. The encoded protein is CASSPSGRADTGELFF.

CDR3 residues: CASRSLSGIGYEQYF. The DNA for the CDR3 is TGTGCCAGCAGATCCCTGTCCGGTATTGGTTACGAGCAGTACTTC. The rearrangement joins TRBV28 to TRBJ2-7, with unresolved D. The ends were cut back, 6 bases at V and 4 bases at J, with 19 bases in the middle. The V gene's germline CDR1 is MDHEN and CDR2 SYDVKM. The CDR3 runs 15 residues. Full variable domain (outside the CDR3, taken from reference TRBV28 and TRBJ2-7): DVKVTQSSRYLVKRTGEKVFLECVQDMDHENMFWYRQDPGLGLRLIYFSYDVKMKEKGDIPEGYSVSREKKERFSLILESASTNQTSMYLCASRSLSGIGYEQYFGPGTRLTVT.

V is TRBV6-1 and J is TRBJ2-1; TRBD1 is a possible D gene (6 bases). CDR1 and CDR2 (germline): MNHNS, SASEGT. Trimming cost V 2 bases and J 4 bases, with 12 bases left between them. The CDR3 covers 15 residues. This CDR3 is CASSEIAGAYNEQFF. As DNA, the CDR3 is TGTGCCAGCAGTGAAATTGCAGGGGCTTACAATGAGCAGTTCTTC.

This clone came up once. V and J are TRBV6-4 and TRBJ2-1; 8 nucleotides line up with TRBD2. Trimming took 3 bases from V and 5 from J; bases not matched to a gene: 9. Germline lookup yields CDR1 MRHNA and CDR2 SNTAGT. The CDR3 covers 16 residues. For the CDR3, the DNA is TGTGCCAGCAGTGAAAGGGCAGCGGGAGCGAACAATGAGCAGTTCTTC. It specifies CASSERAAGANNEQFF.

J is TRBJ2-7 and V is TRBV10-2; 10 positions agree with TRBD2. CDR1 is WSHSY, CDR2 SAAADI, per germline. The J segment lost 0 bases and the V segment lost 2 bases, leaving 7 bases of the junction unmatched. The CDR3 runs to 17 residues. The CDR3 DNA follows: TGCGCCAGCAGTGAGCCAAGGACTAGCGGCCTCTCCTACGAGCAGTACTTC. Amino acids: CASSEPRTSGLSYEQYF.

The V gene is TRBV7-8, the J gene TRBJ1-5; 7 bases line up with TRBD1. V gave up 5 bases and J gave up 6 bases; unmatched junction bases: 4. The CDR3 is 13 amino acids. Germline V gene sequence: CDR1 SGHVS, CDR2 FQNEAQ. The CDR3 DNA follows: TGTGCCAGCAGCCGAAACAGGGGTCAGCCCCAGCATTTT. This translates into CASSRNRGQPQHF.

The chain joins TRBV29-1 to TRBJ1-1; 10 bases line up with TRBD1. The trim removed 5 bases at V and 3 bases at J, leaving 9 bases unmatched. This CDR3 comprises 15 residues. Germline V CDR1 and CDR2: SQVTM, ANQGSEA. DNA for the CDR3: TGCAGCGTTTCCAAGACAGGGGGCGCTGACACTGAAGCTTTCTTT. Protein: CSVSKTGGADTEAFF. Based on the CDR3 plus reference TRBV29-1 and TRBJ1-1, the full variable domain is SAVISQKPSRDICQRGTSLTIQCQVDSQVTMMFWYRQQPGQSLTLIATANQGSEATYESGFVIDKFPISRPNLTFSTLTVSNMSPEDSSIYLCSVSKTGGADTEAFFGQGTRLTVV.